Each of the 2 T cell receptor beta chains below was sequenced from the same sample in a study of OX40 agonist ivuxolimab in advanced cancers. TCRdb's table, derived via immunoSEQ multiplex PCR, lists solely in-frame clones and lacks some. In the table there are approximately 90,000 clones, roughly 89% of which are singletons. This material consisted of CD4+ or CD8+ T cells sorted from blood, taken in a trial of the OX40 agonist ivuxolimab. All receptors derive from an adult with an advanced solid tumor such as melanoma, head and neck, liver or kidney cancer.

The V gene is TRBV30, the J gene TRBJ2-7; D is undetermined. The CDR3 is 13 residues long. The V and J ends lost 1 base and 3 bases respectively, with 10 bases between them. The germline V gene has CDR1 GTSNPN and CDR2 SVGIG (reference sequence). The DNA of the CDR3 is TGTGCCTGGAGTGCCGGGTCTATCTACGAGCAGTACTTC. Its protein is CAWSAGSIYEQYF.

The chain has TRBV5-1 and TRBJ2-5; D is uncertain. Looked up from germline, CDR1 is SGHRS and CDR2 is YFSETQ. Trimming removed 2 bases at V and 2 bases at J, with 16 bases between. The CDR3 totals 16 residues. This chain's CDR3 is CASSLSSQQPQETQYF. The CDR3 coding sequence is TGCGCCAGCAGCTTATCGTCACAGCAGCCTCAAGAGACCCAGTACTTC.